This TCR beta chain was recorded in a study of response to subunit inactivated influenza vaccine. The CDR3 extends over 12 amino acids. V was pared by 1 base and J by 3 bases, with 3 bases between. Germline CDR1 reads KGHSH; CDR2 reads LQKENI. Points on this clonotype: Its specificity is not known.

General study results and limits: Authors suggested few new T cells are recruited by each seasonal influenza vaccination.

TCRdb fed the RT-PCR reads into MiXCR, producing one record per CDR3 protein. The sample records 500,000 or so distinct CDR3 sequences, more than 15% being singletons. The TCR sequence derives from a man between 50 and 69 years old who received an inactivated influenza vaccine. The chain links TRBV18 to TRBJ2-5; unclear D gene. The sample consisted of CD4+ T cells sorted from PBMCs, taken 23 to 25 months after vaccination. CDR3 nucleotides: TGTGCCAGCTCACCACAGGAAGAGACCCAGTACTTC. Translated: CASSPQEETQYF.